One sample yielded the 12 T cell receptor beta chains listed below, sequenced in a study of shared clonotypes between healthy human individuals. TCRdb keeps only in-frame clones here, not all; method: immunoSEQ multiplex PCR. The table lists roughly 680,000 clones, approximately 72% of them singletons. Sequenced sample: memory CD4+ T cells sorted from blood. Noted subset: CD45RA-negative fraction. These TCRs come from a woman aged 30 to 39 in good health.

This chain links TRBV7-9 with TRBJ2-7; maybe TRBD2 (5 bases). The CDR3 length is 16 residues. The germline V gene encodes CDR1 SEHNR and CDR2 FQNEAQ (reference sequence). V was pared by 6 bases and J by 3 bases, with 21 bases between. The CDR3, as DNA: TGTGCCAGCAGTCACCCGCTTCGGGGATCTCACTACGAGCAGTACTTC. Its protein is CASSHPLRGSHYEQYF.

This rearrangement joins TRBV28 to TRBJ2-7; TRBD1 matches at 9 bases. The CDR3 length is 15 residues. CDR1 MDHEN and CDR2 SYDVKM come from the germline V gene. J lost 2 bases, V lost 8 bases, and 10 bases had no gene match. For the CDR3, the DNA is TGTGCCAGCGATACAGGGGGCGCCGGACCCTACGAGCAGTACTTC. It yields the protein CASDTGGAGPYEQYF.

V and J are TRBV28 and TRBJ2-3, with TRBD2 identical over 8 bases. The CDR3 is 15 residues long. V was clipped by 5 bases and J by 0 bases; unmatched bases: 4. Germline V gene sequence: CDR1 MDHEN, CDR2 SYDVKM. CDR3 in amino acids: CASSPGGESTDTQYF. CDR3 bases: TGTGCCAGCAGTCCGGGGGGGGAGAGCACAGATACGCAGTATTTT.

The CDR3 here is CASSLAGGETGELFF. The CDR3 DNA reads TGTGCCAGCAGCTTAGCAGGGGGCGAAACCGGGGAGCTGTTTTTT. This chain links TRBV7-6 with TRBJ2-2; 7 bases map to TRBD1. The CDR3 is 15 amino acids. The ends lost 0 bases at V and 5 bases at J; junction bases unmatched: 3. Per the germline V gene, CDR1 is SGHVS and CDR2 is FNYEAQ.

The DNA for the CDR3 is TGTGCCATCAACGACAACAACTACGAGCAGTACTTC. This encodes CAINDNNYEQYF. The gene calls are TRBV10-3 and TRBJ2-7; D ambiguous. Germline assignment: CDR1 ENHRY and CDR2 SYGVKD. With 7 bases removed from V and 3 bases from J, the gap between germline ends came to 10 bases. The CDR3 spans 12 residues.

This sequence joins TRBV19 and TRBJ2-5; TRBD2 matches at 10 bases. The tail of the sequence fits TRBJ2-7 better, so the J call may be wrong. CDR3 size: 15 residues. Germline assignment: CDR1 LNHDA and CDR2 SQIVND (reference sequence). CDR3 sequence (DNA): TGTGCCAGTAGTACGACTAGCGGGCCTACCTACGAGCAGTACTTC. Its protein product is CASSTTSGPTYEQYF.

This rearrangement joins TRBV2 to TRBJ2-3; the match to TRBD2 covers 8 bases. The CDR3 loop spans 17 amino acids. Per germline, CDR1 SNHLY and CDR2 FYNNEI. The junction had 11 bases not matched to a gene; V was cut back by 6 bases and J by 0 bases. Written as DNA, the CDR3 is TGTGCCAGCAGCCGGCCCTTTAGCGGGGTTAGCACAGATACGCAGTATTTT. Residues: CASSRPFSGVSTDTQYF.

The chain uses TRBV5-1 and TRBJ2-6; 11 nucleotides agree with TRBD2. Losses at the gene ends were 5 bases for V and 0 bases for J; bases not matched to a gene: 7. Germline CDR1 SGHRS, CDR2 YFSETQ. CDR3 length: 18 residues. The CDR3 coding sequence is TGCGCCAGCAGGCCGGGACTAGCGGTTCGCTCTGGGGCCAACGTCCTGACTTTC. It specifies CASRPGLAVRSGANVLTF.

The chain links TRBV6-5 to TRBJ1-2, with D maybe TRBD1 (6 bases). V lost 0 bases, J lost 4 bases, and 9 bases lay in between. CDR3 length: 14 residues. The germline gives CDR1 MNHEY, CDR2 SVGAGI. CDR3 nucleotide sequence: TGTGCCAGCAGTTACTCGGACAGTTTCTATGGCTACACCTTC. Translating it yields CASSYSDSFYGYTF.

This chain joins TRBV15 and TRBJ2-6; possibly TRBD2 for D (5 bases). The V gene lost 4 bases and the J gene lost 2 bases, with 21 bases spanning the gap. The germline V gene encodes CDR1 LNHNV and CDR2 YYDKDF (reference sequence). This CDR3 has 19 residues. CDR3 loop: CATSTYPPYPGAGANVLTF. Written as DNA, the CDR3 is TGTGCCACCAGCACCTACCCGCCTTATCCCGGGGCTGGGGCCAACGTCCTGACTTTC.

The CDR3 loop reads CATATGGSEKLFF. CDR3 coding DNA: TGCGCCACCGCGACAGGGGGGAGTGAAAAACTGTTTTTT. The genes are TRBV10-2 and TRBJ1-4, with TRBD1 matching over 9 bases. The CDR3 is 13 residues long. Germline-derived CDR1 and CDR2 are WSHSY and SAAADI. The J segment lost 7 bases and the V segment lost 10 bases, leaving 7 bases of the junction unmatched.

The CDR3 coding sequence is TGTGCCAGCAGCCAAGGGACGGATAAGAAAAACATTCAGTACTTC. Translation: CASSQGTDKKNIQYF. V usage is TRBV7-7 and J usage is TRBJ2-4, with D possibly being TRBD1 or TRBD2 (5 bases each). With 5 bases removed from V and 4 bases from J, the gap between germline ends came to 15 bases. The CDR3 covers 15 residues. Germline CDR1 SSHAT, CDR2 FNYEAQ (reference sequence). The whole variable domain, filled in from reference TRBV7-7 and TRBJ2-4, reads GAGVSQSPRYKVTKRGQDVTLRCDPISSHATLYWYQQALGQGPEFLTYFNYEAQPDKSGLPSDRFSAERPEGSISTLTIQRTEQRDSAMYRCASSQGTDKKNIQYFGAGTRLSVL.